This TCR beta chain was profiled in a study of cytomegalovirus exposure and HLA in healthy donors. Across the study: The early release's HLA-typed donors yielded 70 million to 85 million unique TCRs.

This CDR3 is built from 15 residues. Trimming at V came to 3 bases and at J to 1 base, leaving 2 bases not matched to a gene. Germline V gene sequence: CDR1 MDHEN, CDR2 SYDVKM. This clone was counted only a few times. It was with 60 Vbeta and 13 Jbeta primers that the PCR ran. In the authors' workflow: About 10 million shared chains were among around 80 million unique TCR beta chains counted in a later analysis. Measured with immunoSEQ multiplex PCR; TCRdb has only the in-frame clones, and not every one. V and J calls and clone size are those listed in that table; D and trimming were worked out from the DNA. The sample carries roughly 150,000 clones, 75% to 90% recorded once.

Sequences were obtained from PBMCs. V usage is TRBV28 and J usage is TRBJ2-3; TRBD2 matches at 9 bases. The receptor comes from a female donor in good health and CMV-seronegative. The CDR3 region is CASSFGGGGTDTQYF. CDR3 coding DNA: TGTGCCAGCAGTTTCGGCGGGGGGGGCACAGATACGCAGTATTTT.